This T cell receptor (beta chain) was sequenced for a study of blood T cell repertoires in COVID-19. Across the whole study: Spain, Italy and the United States supplied samples that represented acute and convalescent COVID-19. PBMCs, B-cell-depleted T cells, or T cells were the source of the cDNA or gDNA that made up the material.

In the original processing: Counts of nucleated cells, estimated from reference gene primer amplification, were obtained. The repertoire was sequenced with immunoSEQ multiplex PCR; TCRdb's copy has only in-frame clones and lacks some. That table is the source of V, J and clone size, and D and trimming were worked out from the DNA. The data contain 110,000 or so clones, 87% of them singletons. This CDR3 has 16 amino acids. CDR1 and CDR2 (germline): SGDLS, YYNGEE. J was trimmed by 1 base and V by 0 bases; bases with no gene match: 7. The chain employs TRBV9 and TRBJ2-7, with 7 bases matching TRBD2. This TCR came from a human donor in a cohort sampled during active COVID-19. The source material was peripheral blood. The CDR3 loop is CASSVASSGLSYEQYF. The CDR3 region has the DNA TGTGCCAGCAGCGTAGCTAGTAGCGGGTTGTCCTACGAGCAGTACTTC. Variable domain in full (rest from reference TRBV9 and TRBJ2-7): DSGVTQTPKHLITATGQRVTLRCSPRSGDLSVYWYQQSLDQGLQFLIQYYNGEERAKGNILERFSAQQFPDLHSELNLSSLELGDSALYFCASSVASSGLSYEQYFGPGTRLTVT.